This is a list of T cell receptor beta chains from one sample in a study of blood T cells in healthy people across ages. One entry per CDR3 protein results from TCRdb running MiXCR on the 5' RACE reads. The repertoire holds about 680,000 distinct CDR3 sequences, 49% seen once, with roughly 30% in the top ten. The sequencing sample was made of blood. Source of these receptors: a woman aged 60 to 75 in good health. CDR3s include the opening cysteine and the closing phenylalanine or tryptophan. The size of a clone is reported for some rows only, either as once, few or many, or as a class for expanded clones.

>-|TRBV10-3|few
CAISEGSDPYNEQYF
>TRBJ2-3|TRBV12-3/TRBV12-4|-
CASSRLRGAGITDTQYF
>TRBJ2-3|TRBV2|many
CASNLAGAGTQYF
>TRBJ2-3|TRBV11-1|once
CASSRGLADLTDTQYF
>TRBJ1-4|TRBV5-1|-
CASSVDRGHTNEKLFF
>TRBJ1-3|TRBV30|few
CAWDAGNTIYF
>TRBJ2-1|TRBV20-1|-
CSARQGATRNEQFF
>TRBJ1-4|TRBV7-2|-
CASSLVYSEKLFF
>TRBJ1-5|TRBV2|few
CASSVERGNQPQHF
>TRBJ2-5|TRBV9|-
CASSANSQEIQYF
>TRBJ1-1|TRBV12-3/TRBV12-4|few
CASLRTGSYLTEAFF
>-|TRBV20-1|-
CSAGPPSGSYNEQYF
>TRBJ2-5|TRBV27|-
CASSSSSGRRYQETQYF
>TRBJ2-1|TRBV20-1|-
CSARDWTFEQFF
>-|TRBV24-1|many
CATSVGGYNEQYF
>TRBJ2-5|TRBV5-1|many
CASSLGGKETQYF
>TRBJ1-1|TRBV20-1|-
CSARGLTGAFF
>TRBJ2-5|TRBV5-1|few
CASSADQETQYF
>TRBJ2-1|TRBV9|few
CASSGGQGRYNEQFF
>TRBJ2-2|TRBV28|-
CASSFGTSGSGELFF
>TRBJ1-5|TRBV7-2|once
CASSLVGTQGNQPQHF
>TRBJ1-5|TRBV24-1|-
CATSDGTARTGTGPRLSNQPQHF
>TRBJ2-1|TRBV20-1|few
CSAPRSGRAYNEQFF
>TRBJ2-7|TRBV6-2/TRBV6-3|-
CASQEGGTDSEQYF
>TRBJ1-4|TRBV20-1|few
CSATLFRDSNEKLFF
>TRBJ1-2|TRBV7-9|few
CASSSITGGGYTF
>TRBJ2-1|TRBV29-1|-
CSVGQRAEYNEQFF
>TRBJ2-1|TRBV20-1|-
CSAPTRSSYNEQFF
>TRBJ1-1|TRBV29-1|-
CSVERQAVREAFF
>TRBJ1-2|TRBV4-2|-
CASSQTGGFPNYGYTF
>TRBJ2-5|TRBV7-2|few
CASSLVWSSGQETQYF
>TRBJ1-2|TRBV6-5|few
CASSYMGGADGYTF
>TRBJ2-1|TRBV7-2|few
CASSSGGNSYNEQFF
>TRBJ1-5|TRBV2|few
CASSDLSNQPQHF
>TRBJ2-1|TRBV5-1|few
CASSLNSRYNEQFF
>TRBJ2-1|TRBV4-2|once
CASSHPRTQSSYNEQFF
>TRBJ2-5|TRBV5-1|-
CASRTGTDSYNEQYF
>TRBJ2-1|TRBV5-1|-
CASSASGYSYNEQFF
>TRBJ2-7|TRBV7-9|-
CASSSVAGEGSYEQYF
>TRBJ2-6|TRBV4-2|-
CASSQAGGGRGANVLTF